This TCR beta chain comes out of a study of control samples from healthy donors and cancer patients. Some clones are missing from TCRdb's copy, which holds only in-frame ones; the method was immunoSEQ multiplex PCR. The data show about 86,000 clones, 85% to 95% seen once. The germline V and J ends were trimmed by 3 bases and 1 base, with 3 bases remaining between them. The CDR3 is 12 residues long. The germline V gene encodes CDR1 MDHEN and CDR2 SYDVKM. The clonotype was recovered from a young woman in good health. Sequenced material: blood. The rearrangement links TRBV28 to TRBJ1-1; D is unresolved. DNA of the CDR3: TGTGCCAGCAGTTTGGAGAACACTGAAGCTTTCTTT. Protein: CASSLENTEAFF.